Described below is a single T cell receptor (beta chain) sequence and its context. Its target is not known. These data come from a study of radiotherapy plus CTLA-4 blockade in lung cancer. Study findings and constraints: Expansion of tumor-derived TCR clones was observed in blood after radiotherapy plus ipilimumab. Reports identified early blood T cell clone dynamics, with interferon-beta, as the best response predictor.

The CDR3 extends over 14 amino acids. J lost 2 bases, V lost 5 bases, and 6 bases had no gene match. Germline CDR1 reads SGHAT; CDR2 reads FQNNGV. Patients had chemo-refractory metastatic non-small-cell lung cancer and received focal radiation plus CTLA-4 blockade that used ipilimumab. Sequencing was performed with immunoSEQ multiplex PCR; in TCRdb, only in-frame clones are kept and a portion is missing. The data contain about 100,000 clones, 80% to 90% of them seen just once; the ten biggest clones take up 0.84%. The chain links TRBV11-2 to TRBJ2-7, with TRBD1 matching 7 bases. Material: peripheral blood, obtained from a patient treated with radiotherapy plus ipilimumab. This sequence was found in a human donor with non-small cell lung cancer who had stable disease on radiotherapy plus ipilimumab. The CDR3 nucleotides are TGTGCCAGCAGCCCACAGGGGACCGCCTACGAGCAGTACTTC. Protein sequence: CASSPQGTAYEQYF.